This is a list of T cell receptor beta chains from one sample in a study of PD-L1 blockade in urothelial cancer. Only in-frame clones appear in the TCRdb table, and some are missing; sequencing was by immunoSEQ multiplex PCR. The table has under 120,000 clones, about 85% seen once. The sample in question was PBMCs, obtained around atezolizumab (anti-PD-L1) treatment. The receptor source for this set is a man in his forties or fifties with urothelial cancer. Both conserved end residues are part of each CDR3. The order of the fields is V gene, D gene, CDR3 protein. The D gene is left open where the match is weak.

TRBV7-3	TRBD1	CASSLTGQGWTEAFF
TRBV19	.	CASSPLQGTTPYEQYF
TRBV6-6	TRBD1	CASSYDRGLMEQYF
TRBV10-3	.	CAISEPTGGGRYEQYF
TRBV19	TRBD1	CASSLLGGETEAFF
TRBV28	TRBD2	CASSLLAGDSTDTQYF
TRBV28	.	CAPLADHNEQFF
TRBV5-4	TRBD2	CASSLNSGRANEQFF
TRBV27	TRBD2	CASSPTGTRVDEQYF
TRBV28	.	CASSLLDEQYF
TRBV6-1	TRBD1	CASKPGQHTDTQYF
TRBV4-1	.	CASSQPGIYEQYF
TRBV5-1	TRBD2	CASSQGLAGAYNEQFF
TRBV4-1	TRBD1	CASSQVGTGGDATNEKLFF
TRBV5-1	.	CASSTDSTYEQYF
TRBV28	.	CASSSFGRSSYNEQFF
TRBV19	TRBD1	CASSPGTGGIGYTF
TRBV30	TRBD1	CAWSGIMDRAETQYF
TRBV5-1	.	CASRTPSAQETQYF
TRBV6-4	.	CASRAGLITDTQYF
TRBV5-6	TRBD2	CASSRGLARRKNTDTQYF
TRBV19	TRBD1	CASSIATDRDEQFF
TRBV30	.	CAWGREYEKLFF
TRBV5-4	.	CASSLDRTTEAFF
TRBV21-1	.	CASSSPTEQYF
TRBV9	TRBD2	CASSRTSGRLLWETQYF
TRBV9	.	CASSASDRLTDTQYF
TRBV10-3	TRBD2	CAISERSSGSGEQFF
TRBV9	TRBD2	CASSVGGLAGVETQYF
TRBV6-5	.	CASRDSYEQYF
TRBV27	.	CASSLSIPGWADTQYF